This T cell receptor beta chain derives from a study of blood T cell repertoires in COVID-19. Measured with immunoSEQ multiplex PCR; TCRdb has only the in-frame clones, and not every one. The data hold 350,000 to 400,000 clones, with 80% to 90% observed a single time. The CDR3 consists of 17 residues. Germline loops: CDR1 SGDLS, CDR2 YYNGEE. Trimming cost V 4 bases and J 4 bases; bases outside gene matches: 12. The V gene is TRBV9, the J gene TRBJ2-1; the match to TRBD2 covers 9 bases. Sequencing was carried out using PBMCs or T cells enriched from blood (not recorded which). The sequence was collected from a man younger than 30 who had recovered from COVID-19. CDR3 nucleotide sequence: TGTGCCAGCAGCCCCCATGGTAGCGGGAGTGGGTACAATGAGCAGTTCTTC. Its translation: CASSPHGSGSGYNEQFF.